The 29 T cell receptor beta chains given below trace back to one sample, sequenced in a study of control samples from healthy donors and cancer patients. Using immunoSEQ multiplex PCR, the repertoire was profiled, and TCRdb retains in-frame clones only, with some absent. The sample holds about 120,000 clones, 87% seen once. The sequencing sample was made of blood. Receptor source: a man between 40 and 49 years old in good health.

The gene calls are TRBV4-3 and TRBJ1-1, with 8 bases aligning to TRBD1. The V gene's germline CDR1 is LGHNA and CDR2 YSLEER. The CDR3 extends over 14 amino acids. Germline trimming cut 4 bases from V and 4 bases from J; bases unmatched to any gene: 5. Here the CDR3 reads CASSPRGRGTEAFF. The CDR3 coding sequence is TGCGCCAGCAGCCCCAGGGGGCGCGGCACTGAAGCTTTCTTT.

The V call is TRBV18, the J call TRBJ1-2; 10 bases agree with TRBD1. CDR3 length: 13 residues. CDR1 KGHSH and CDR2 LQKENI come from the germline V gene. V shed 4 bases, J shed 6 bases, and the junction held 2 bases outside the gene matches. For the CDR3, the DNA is TGTGCCAGCTCACGGACAGGGGGAGATGGCTACACCTTC. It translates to CASSRTGGDGYTF.

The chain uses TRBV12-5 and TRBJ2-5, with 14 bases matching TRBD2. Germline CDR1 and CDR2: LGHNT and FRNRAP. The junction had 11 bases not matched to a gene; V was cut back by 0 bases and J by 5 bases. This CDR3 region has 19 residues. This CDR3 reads CASGLVVGLAGVAGETQYF. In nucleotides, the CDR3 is TGTGCTAGTGGTTTGGTAGTGGGACTAGCGGGGGTAGCGGGGGAGACCCAGTACTTC.

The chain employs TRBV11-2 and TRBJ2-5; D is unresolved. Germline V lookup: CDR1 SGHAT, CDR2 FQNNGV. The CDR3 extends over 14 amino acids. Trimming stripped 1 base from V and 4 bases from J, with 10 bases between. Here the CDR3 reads CASSLVGGTETQYF. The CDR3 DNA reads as TGTGCCAGCAGCTTAGTGGGCGGTACAGAGACCCAGTACTTC.

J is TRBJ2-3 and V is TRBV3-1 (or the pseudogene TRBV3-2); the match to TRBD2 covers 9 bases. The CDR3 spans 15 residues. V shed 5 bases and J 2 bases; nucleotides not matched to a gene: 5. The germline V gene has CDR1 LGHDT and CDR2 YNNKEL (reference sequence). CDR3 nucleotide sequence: TGTGCCAGCAGCGGCGGGGGGGCACTCACAGATACGCAGTATTTT. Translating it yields CASSGGGALTDTQYF.

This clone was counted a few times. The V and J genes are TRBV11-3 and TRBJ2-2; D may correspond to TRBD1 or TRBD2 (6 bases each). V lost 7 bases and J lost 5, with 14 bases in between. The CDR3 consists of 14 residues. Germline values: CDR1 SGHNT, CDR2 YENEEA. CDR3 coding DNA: TGTGCCAGCACCTATGGGGGGCAAACCGGGGAGCTGTTTTTT. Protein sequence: CASTYGGQTGELFF.

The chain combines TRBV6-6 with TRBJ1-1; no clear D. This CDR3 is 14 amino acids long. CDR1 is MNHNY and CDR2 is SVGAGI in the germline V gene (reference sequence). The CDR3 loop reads CACRLDASATEAFF. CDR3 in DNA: TGTGCTTGTCGCCTGGACGCATCGGCCACTGAAGCTTTCTTT.

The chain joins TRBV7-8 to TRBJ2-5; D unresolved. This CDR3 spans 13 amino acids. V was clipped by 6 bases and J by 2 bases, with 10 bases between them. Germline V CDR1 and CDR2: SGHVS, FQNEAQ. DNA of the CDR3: TGTGCCAGCAGACAAGTCCATCAAGAGACCCAGTACTTC. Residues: CASRQVHQETQYF. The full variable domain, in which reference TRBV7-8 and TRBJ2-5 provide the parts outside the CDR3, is GAGVSQSPRYKVAKRGQDVALRCDPISGHVSLFWYQQALGQGPEFLTYFQNEAQLDKSGLPSDRFFAERPEGSVSTLKIQRTQQEDSAVYLCASRQVHQETQYFGPGTRLLVL.

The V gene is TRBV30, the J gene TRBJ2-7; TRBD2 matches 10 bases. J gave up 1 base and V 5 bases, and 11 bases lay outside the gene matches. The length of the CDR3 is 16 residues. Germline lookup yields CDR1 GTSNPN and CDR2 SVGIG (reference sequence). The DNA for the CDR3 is TGTGCCTGGGTGGGTGGTAGCGGGGGGCCATCCTACGAGCAGTACTTC. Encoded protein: CAWVGGSGGPSYEQYF.

CDR3: CASSLAVGGEQYF. CDR3 nucleotide sequence: TGTGCCAGCAGCTTAGCGGTGGGGGGCGAGCAGTACTTC. The rearrangement uses TRBV7-6 and TRBJ2-7; D possibly corresponds to TRBD2 (6 bases). There are 13 residues in the CDR3. Trimming shortened V by 0 bases and J by 6 bases, and 9 bases separated the two germline ends. Germline CDR1 and CDR2: SGHVS and FNYEAQ.

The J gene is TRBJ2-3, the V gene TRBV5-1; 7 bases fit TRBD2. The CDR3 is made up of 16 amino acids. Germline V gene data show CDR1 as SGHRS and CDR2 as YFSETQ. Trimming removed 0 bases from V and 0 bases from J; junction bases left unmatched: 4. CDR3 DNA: TGCGCCAGCAGCTTGGCGACGGGGGGAAGCACAGATACGCAGTATTTT. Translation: CASSLATGGSTDTQYF.

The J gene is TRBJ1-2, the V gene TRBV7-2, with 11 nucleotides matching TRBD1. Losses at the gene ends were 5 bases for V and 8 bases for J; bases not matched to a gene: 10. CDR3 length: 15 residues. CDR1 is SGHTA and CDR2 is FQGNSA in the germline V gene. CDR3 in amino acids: CASSPGTGGGGGYTF. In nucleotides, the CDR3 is TGTGCCAGCAGCCCCGGGACAGGGGGTGGGGGCGGCTACACCTTC.

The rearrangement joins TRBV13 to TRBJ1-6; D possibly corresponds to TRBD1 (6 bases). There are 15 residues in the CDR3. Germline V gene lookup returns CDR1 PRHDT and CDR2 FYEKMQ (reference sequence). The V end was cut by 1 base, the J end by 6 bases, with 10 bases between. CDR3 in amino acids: CASSLAGGPNSPLHF. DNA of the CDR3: TGTGCCAGCAGCTTAGCCGGGGGGCCTAATTCACCCCTCCACTTT.

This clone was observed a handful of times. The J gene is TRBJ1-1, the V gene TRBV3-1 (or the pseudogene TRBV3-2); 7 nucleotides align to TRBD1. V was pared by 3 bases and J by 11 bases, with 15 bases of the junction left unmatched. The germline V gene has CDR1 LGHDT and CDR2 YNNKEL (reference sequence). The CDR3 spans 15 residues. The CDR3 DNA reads TGTGCCAGCAGCCACGCCGGACAGGCAATAGTGAAGGCTTTCTTT. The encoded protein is CASSHAGQAIVKAFF.

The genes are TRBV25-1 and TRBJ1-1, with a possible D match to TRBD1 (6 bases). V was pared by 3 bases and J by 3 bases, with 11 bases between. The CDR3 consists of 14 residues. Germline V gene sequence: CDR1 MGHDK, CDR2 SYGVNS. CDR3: CASSDWGRDTEAFF. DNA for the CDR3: TGTGCCAGCAGTGACTGGGGGCGGGACACTGAAGCTTTCTTT.

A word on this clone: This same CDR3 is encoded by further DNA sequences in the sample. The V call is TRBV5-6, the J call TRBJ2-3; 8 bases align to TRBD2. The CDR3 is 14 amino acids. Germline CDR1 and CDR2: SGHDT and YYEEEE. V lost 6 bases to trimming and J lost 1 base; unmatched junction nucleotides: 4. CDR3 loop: CASTGSGGTDTQYF. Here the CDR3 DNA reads TGTGCCAGCACTGGTAGCGGGGGCACAGATACGCAGTATTTT.

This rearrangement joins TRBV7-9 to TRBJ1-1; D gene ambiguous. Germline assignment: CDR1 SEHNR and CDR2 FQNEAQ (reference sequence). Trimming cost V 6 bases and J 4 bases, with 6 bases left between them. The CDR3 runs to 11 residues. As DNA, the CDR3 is TGTGCCAGCAGTTTCACCACTGAAGCTTTCTTT. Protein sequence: CASSFTTEAFF.

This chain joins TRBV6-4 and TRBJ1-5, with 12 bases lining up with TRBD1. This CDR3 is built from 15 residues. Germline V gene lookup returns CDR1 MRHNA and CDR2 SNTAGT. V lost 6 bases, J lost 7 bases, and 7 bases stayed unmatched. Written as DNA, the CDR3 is TGTGCCAGCAGCCCCGGGACAGGGGGCGGGCAGCCCCAGCATTTT. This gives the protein CASSPGTGGGQPQHF.

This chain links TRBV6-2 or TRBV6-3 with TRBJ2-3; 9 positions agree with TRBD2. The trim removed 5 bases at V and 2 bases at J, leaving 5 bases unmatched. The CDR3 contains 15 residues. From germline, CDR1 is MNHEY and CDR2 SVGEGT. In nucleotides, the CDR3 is TGTGCCAGCAGTAGGACTAGCGCAGACACAGATACGCAGTATTTT. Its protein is CASSRTSADTDTQYF.

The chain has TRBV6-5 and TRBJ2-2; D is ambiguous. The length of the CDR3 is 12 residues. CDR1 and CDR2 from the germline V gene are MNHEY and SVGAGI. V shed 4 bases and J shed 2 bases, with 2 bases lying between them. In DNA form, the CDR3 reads TGTGCCAGCAGTTTCAACACCGGGGAGCTGTTTTTT. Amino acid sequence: CASSFNTGELFF.

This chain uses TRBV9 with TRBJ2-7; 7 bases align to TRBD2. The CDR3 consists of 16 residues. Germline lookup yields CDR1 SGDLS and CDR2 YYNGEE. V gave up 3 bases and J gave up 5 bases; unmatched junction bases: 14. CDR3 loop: CASSASTGGVQNEQYF. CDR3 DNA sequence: TGTGCCAGCAGCGCATCCACGGGGGGAGTACAAAACGAGCAGTACTTC.

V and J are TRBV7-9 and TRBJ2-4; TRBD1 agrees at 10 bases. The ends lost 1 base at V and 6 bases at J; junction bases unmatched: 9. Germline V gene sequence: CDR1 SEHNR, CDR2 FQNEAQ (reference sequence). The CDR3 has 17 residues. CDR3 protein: CASSLVTSGTGVNIQYF. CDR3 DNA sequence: TGTGCCAGCAGCTTAGTAACTTCCGGGACAGGGGTAAACATTCAGTACTTC.

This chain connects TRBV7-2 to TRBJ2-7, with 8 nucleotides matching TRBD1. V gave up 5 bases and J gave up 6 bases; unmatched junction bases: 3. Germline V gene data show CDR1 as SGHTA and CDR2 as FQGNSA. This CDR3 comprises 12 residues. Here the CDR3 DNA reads TGTGCCAGCAGCCCCGGACAGGGCGAGCAGTACTTC. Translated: CASSPGQGEQYF.

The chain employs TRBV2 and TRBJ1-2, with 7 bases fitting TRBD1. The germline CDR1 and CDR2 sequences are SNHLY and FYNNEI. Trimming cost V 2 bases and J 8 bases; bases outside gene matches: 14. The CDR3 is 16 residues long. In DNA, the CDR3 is TGTGCCAGCAGTGAAACAGGGGCGACGGGCGAGGGAGGCTACACCTTC. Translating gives CASSETGATGEGGYTF.

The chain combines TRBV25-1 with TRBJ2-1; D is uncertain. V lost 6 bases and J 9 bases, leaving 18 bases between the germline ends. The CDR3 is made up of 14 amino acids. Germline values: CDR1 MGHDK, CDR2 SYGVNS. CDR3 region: CASRIHPVIGEQFF. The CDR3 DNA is TGTGCCAGCAGAATCCACCCAGTAATCGGTGAGCAGTTCTTC.

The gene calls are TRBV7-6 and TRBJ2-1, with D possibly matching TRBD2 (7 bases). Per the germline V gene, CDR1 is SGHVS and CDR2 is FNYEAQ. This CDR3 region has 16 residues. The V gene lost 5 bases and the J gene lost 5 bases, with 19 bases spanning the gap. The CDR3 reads CASSPRFEGGNNEQFF. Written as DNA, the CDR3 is TGTGCCAGCAGCCCCCGTTTTGAGGGGGGGAACAATGAGCAGTTCTTC.

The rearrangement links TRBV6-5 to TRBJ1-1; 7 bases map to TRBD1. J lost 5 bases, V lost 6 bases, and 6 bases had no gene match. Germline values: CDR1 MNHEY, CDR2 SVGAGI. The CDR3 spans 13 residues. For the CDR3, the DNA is TGTGCCAGCAGCTATGAGACAGGGACTGAAGCTTTCTTT. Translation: CASSYETGTEAFF.

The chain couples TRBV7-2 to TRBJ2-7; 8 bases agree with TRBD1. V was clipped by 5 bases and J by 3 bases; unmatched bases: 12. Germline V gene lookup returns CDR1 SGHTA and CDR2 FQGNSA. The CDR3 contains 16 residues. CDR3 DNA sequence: TGTGCCAGCAGCATGACGGCGGCACAGGGGGTCTACGAGCAGTACTTC. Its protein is CASSMTAAQGVYEQYF. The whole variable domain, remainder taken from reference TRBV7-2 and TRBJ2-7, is GAGVSQSPSNKVTEKGKDVELRCDPISGHTALYWYRQSLGQGLEFLIYFQGNSAPDKSGLPSDRFSAERTGGSVSTLTIQRTQQEDSAVYLCASSMTAAQGVYEQYFGPGTRLTVT.

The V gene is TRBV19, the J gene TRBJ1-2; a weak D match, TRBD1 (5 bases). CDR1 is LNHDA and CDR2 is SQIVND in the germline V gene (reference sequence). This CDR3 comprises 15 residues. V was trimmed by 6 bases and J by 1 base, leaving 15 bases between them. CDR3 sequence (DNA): TGTGCCAGTAGCCCCTCAGGGAACTTTAACTATGGCTACACCTTC. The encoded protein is CASSPSGNFNYGYTF. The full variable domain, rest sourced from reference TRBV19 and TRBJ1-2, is DGGITQSPKYLFRKEGQNVTLSCEQNLNHDAMYWYRQDPGQGLRLIYYSQIVNDFQKGDIAEGYSVSREKKESFPLTVTSAQKNPTAFYLCASSPSGNFNYGYTFGSGTRLTVV.